This T cell receptor (beta chain) was sequenced in a study of shared clonotypes between healthy human individuals. Here immunoSEQ multiplex PCR was the method, and the copy in TCRdb shows in-frame clones only, minus some. This sample carries 2.3 million or so clones, more than 80% of them seen once, and the ten largest clones take roughly 0.36%. Trimming took off 0 bases at V and 0 bases at J, with 10 bases between the two ends. CDR3 length: 16 residues. The sample was naive CD4+ T cells from PBMCs. Subset specified: CD45RA+ positively selected. The chain has TRBV6-7 and TRBJ2-3; D gene uncertain. TRBV6-7 is noted as an ORF with a role that remains uncertain. This clonotype originated in a young man in good health. Some clones in this sample may be carry-over from other donors' samples. The CDR3: CASSYSIPPSTDTQYF. CDR3 bases: TGTGCCAGCAGTTACTCGATCCCCCCTAGCACAGATACGCAGTATTTT.